The 5 T cell receptor beta chains below come from one sample, sequenced in a study of molecular identifiers for immune sequencing clone quantification. TCRdb independently ran MiXCR on the PCR reads; one entry per CDR3 protein. This sample has 460,000 or so distinct CDR3 sequences, with roughly 24% found just once. Sequencing was carried out using naive CD8+ T cells from blood, with Jurkat cell RNA spiked in. Subset of the sample: FACS-sorted CD8+CD4-CCR7+CD45RA+ naive T cells. The receptor source for this set is a human donor in good health. Some libraries in this study had Jurkat cell RNA spiked in.

The table lists this clonotype with many counts. CDR3 protein: CASGLSSYEQYF. The CDR3, as DNA: TGTGCCAGCGGGCTTAGCTCCTACGAGCAGTACTTC. This chain links TRBV27 with TRBJ2-7; D gene ambiguous. Germline-derived CDR1 and CDR2 are MNHEY and SMNVEV (reference sequence). The CDR3 loop spans 12 amino acids. Trimming took off 8 bases at V and 0 bases at J, with 8 bases between the two ends.

The rearrangement links TRBV12-3 or TRBV12-4 to TRBJ1-5; D possibly corresponds to TRBD1 (6 bases). V lost 5 bases and J 0 bases, leaving 14 bases between the germline ends. The CDR3 runs 16 residues. CDR3 protein: CASSLQGLHSNQPQHF. For the CDR3, the DNA is TGTGCCAGCAGTCTGCAGGGGCTTCATAGCAATCAGCCCCAGCATTTT.

The DNA for the CDR3 is TGTGCCAGCACCGCGGGACAGGGGCCCGTTCCCCAGCATTTT. Its protein is CASTAGQGPVPQHF. This chain connects TRBV12-3 or TRBV12-4 to TRBJ1-5, with 10 bases identical to TRBD1. CDR3 length equals 14 residues. V was pared by 7 bases and J by 10 bases, with 10 bases of the junction left unmatched.

This clonotype showed up many times. This chain's CDR3 is CSATGLAGVEQYF. Written as DNA, the CDR3 is TGCAGCGCGACGGGACTAGCGGGAGTGGAGCAGTACTTC. V is TRBV29-1 and J is TRBJ2-7, with 14 bases matching TRBD2. V shed 7 bases and J 7 bases; nucleotides not matched to a gene: 6. Germline CDR1 and CDR2: SQVTM and ANQGSEA. This CDR3 has 13 residues.

Note on this clonotype: A much larger clone lies a single base off, so this may be a read error. The V call is TRBV12-3 or TRBV12-4, the J call TRBJ2-3, with TRBD2 matching over 9 bases. The CDR3 contains 14 residues. The DNA of the CDR3 is TGTGCCAGCAGTTCGGCGGGGGGGTCAGATACGAAGTATTTT. It is translated as CASSSAGGSDTKYF.